This T cell receptor beta chain was retrieved from a study of sequential checkpoint blockade in melanoma. On the study more broadly: Arm A got nivolumab then ipilimumab; arm B the reverse, 1:1. Each arm's sequence ended with maintenance nivolumab.

This table comes from immunoSEQ multiplex PCR, and its TCRdb copy is limited to in-frame clones, with some not included. The sample yields more than 30,000 clones, approximately 86% seen once. Treatment specified: randomized to nivolumab then ipilimumab (arm A) or the reverse (arm B). Germline values: CDR1 SGHKS, CDR2 YYEKEE (reference sequence). The CDR3 is 14 amino acids. The V end was cut by 4 bases, the J end by 2 bases, with 12 bases between. The sequences come from CD8+ T cells sorted from blood (inferred from file names), collected from a patient given nivolumab and ipilimumab in sequence. The chain joins TRBV5-5 to TRBJ1-2; D is ambiguous. This clonotype was sampled from a human donor with melanoma. CDR3 sequence reads: CASSPWGANYGYTF. In nucleotides, the CDR3 is TGTGCCAGCAGCCCCTGGGGAGCCAACTATGGCTACACCTTC.